Presented here are 23 T cell receptor beta chains from one specimen sequenced in a study of vaccination effects on CD4 cells after COVID-19. An approximately 10-day culture period preceded the isolation of CD4+ T cells. Each participant received a vaccine that was either BNT162b2 or mRNA-1273, given as two doses. For these receptors, no antigen is known. Data came from immunoSEQ multiplex PCR; TCRdb stores just in-frame clones and leaves some out. The table lists about 71,000 clones, less than 80% of them singletons. The sequencing here drew on CD4+ T cells from PBMCs cultured without peptide, taken after COVID-19 vaccination. The receptors stem from a human donor who received a COVID-19 vaccine.

J is TRBJ1-4 and V is TRBV7-2; D is ambiguous. Trimming took off 5 bases at V and 5 bases at J, with 15 bases between the two ends. This CDR3 has 15 residues. Germline V gene data show CDR1 as SGHTA and CDR2 as FQGNSA. CDR3 amino acids: CASSANNHKNEKLFF. The CDR3, as DNA: TGTGCCAGCAGCGCGAACAACCACAAAAATGAAAAACTGTTTTTT.

This CDR3 is CASDDSPGTGGTDTQYF. The CDR3 coding sequence is TGTGCCAGCGACGACTCGCCCGGGACAGGGGGCACAGATACGCAGTATTTT. The rearrangement links TRBV5-8 to TRBJ2-3; 10 positions match TRBD1. CDR1 and CDR2 from the germline V gene are SGHTS and YDEGEE. CDR3 length: 17 amino acids. Unmatched junction bases numbered 12, after V lost 7 bases and J lost 1 base.

In its sample, this clone ranks as medium-sized. V is TRBV29-1 and J is TRBJ1-5, with a tentative D call TRBD1 (5 bases). The CDR3 has 13 amino acids. The germline V and J ends were trimmed by 3 bases and 8 bases, with 14 bases remaining between them. Germline CDR1 is SQVTM and CDR2 is ANQGSEA. CDR3 in amino acids: CSVEVGGEEPQHF. CDR3 DNA sequence: TGCAGCGTTGAGGTTGGGGGTGAGGAGCCCCAGCATTTT.

The chain links TRBV29-1 to TRBJ1-1; possibly TRBD1 for D (6 bases). The germline V gene has CDR1 SQVTM and CDR2 ANQGSEA. V shed 6 bases and J shed 0 bases, with 20 bases lying between them. The CDR3 contains 16 residues. The CDR3 here is CSVDAEYRVLNTEAFF. The CDR3 bases are TGCAGCGTGGACGCAGAATACAGGGTCCTGAACACTGAAGCTTTCTTT.

The chain is built from TRBV6-5 and TRBJ1-3; 7 bases fit TRBD1. This CDR3 comprises 15 residues. V gave up 5 bases and J gave up 5 bases; unmatched junction bases: 9. The V gene's germline CDR1 is MNHEY and CDR2 SVGAGI. The CDR3 coding sequence is TGTGCCAGCAGTCCCACTCGGGACAGCAGAAACACCATATATTTT. Amino acids: CASSPTRDSRNTIYF.

J is TRBJ2-7 and V is TRBV6-6; D gene ambiguous. CDR3 length: 13 residues. CDR1 MNHNY and CDR2 SVGAGI come from the germline V gene (reference sequence). Between the trimmed V and J ends, which lost 0 bases and 2 bases, there was a span of 5 bases. The CDR3 bases are TGTGCCAGCAGTTACTCCGGAGCCTACGAGCAGTACGTC. Translating gives CASSYSGAYEQYV.

The chain has TRBV4-3 and TRBJ2-2; possible D gene TRBD1, 5 bases. Per germline, CDR1 LGHNA and CDR2 YSLEER. Trimming removed 0 bases at V and 6 bases at J, with 11 bases between. The CDR3 spans 15 residues. CDR3 region: CASSQEYLGAGELFF. The DNA of the CDR3 is TGCGCCAGCAGCCAAGAATATTTAGGGGCCGGGGAGCTGTTTTTT.

V and J are TRBV7-9 and TRBJ1-1; perhaps TRBD1 as D (6 bases). CDR1 is SEHNR, CDR2 FQNEAQ, per germline (reference sequence). V was trimmed by 0 bases and J by 9 bases, leaving 11 bases between them. The CDR3 contains 13 residues. This CDR3 is CASSLAGGQKAFF. The DNA for the CDR3 is TGTGCCAGCAGCTTAGCGGGGGGACAAAAAGCTTTCTTT.

The chain joins TRBV24-1 to TRBJ2-6; D gene ambiguous. The germline gives CDR1 KGHDR, CDR2 SFDVKD. Trimming pared 4 bases from V and 2 bases from J, leaving 11 bases between. The CDR3 consists of 16 residues. This CDR3 is CATSDPLEPGANVLTF. The CDR3, as DNA: TGTGCCACCAGTGACCCCTTGGAGCCTGGGGCCAACGTCCTGACTTTC.

The V call is TRBV6-1, the J call TRBJ2-2; TRBD1 aligns across 7 bases. The V and J ends lost 3 bases and 4 bases, in that order; junction bases with no gene match: 8. This CDR3 spans 16 amino acids. CDR1 is MNHNS, CDR2 SASEGT, per germline. The CDR3 here is CASSDSRTGVTGELFF. The CDR3 nucleotides are TGTGCCAGCAGTGATTCCAGGACAGGCGTCACCGGGGAGCTGTTTTTT.

The gene calls are TRBV27 and TRBJ2-1, with 8 positions matching TRBD2. The junction had 13 bases not matched to a gene; V was cut back by 7 bases and J by 5 bases. The CDR3 has 16 amino acids. CDR1 and CDR2 (germline): MNHEY, SMNVEV (reference sequence). Here the CDR3 reads CASIPLGGGPHNEQFF. Written as DNA, the CDR3 is TGTGCCAGCATTCCCCTCGGGGGGGGGCCCCACAATGAGCAGTTCTTC.

This sequence joins TRBV10-3 and TRBJ2-1, with 11 bases lining up with TRBD2. V gave up 5 bases and J gave up 6 bases; unmatched junction bases: 6. This CDR3 region has 15 residues. CDR1 and CDR2 from the germline V gene are ENHRY and SYGVKD. CDR3 sequence (DNA): TGTGCCATCAGTTTCCCGGGACTAGCGGTCAATGAGCAGTTCTTC. This codes for CAISFPGLAVNEQFF.

The chain couples TRBV4-1 to TRBJ2-5, with D possibly matching TRBD1 (5 bases). With 4 bases removed from V and 5 bases from J, the gap between germline ends came to 11 bases. The V gene's germline CDR1 is MGHRA and CDR2 YSYEKL. CDR3 length: 13 amino acids. CDR3 in amino acids: CASSRQGGETQYF. In DNA, the CDR3 is TGCGCCAGCAGCCGCCAGGGTGGCGAGACCCAGTACTTC.

The chain employs TRBV11-2 and TRBJ1-3; D not resolved. The V gene's germline CDR1 is SGHAT and CDR2 FQNNGV. The CDR3 is 13 amino acids. V dropped 2 bases and J dropped 8 bases, with 10 bases sitting between them. The DNA of the CDR3 is TGTGCCAGCAGCTTAAAACTCGCGGACACCATATATTTT. The encoded protein is CASSLKLADTIYF.

V and J are TRBV3-1 (or the pseudogene TRBV3-2) and TRBJ1-6, with unresolved D. Germline V gene lookup returns CDR1 LGHDT and CDR2 YNNKEL (reference sequence). With 0 bases removed from V and 8 bases from J, the gap between germline ends came to 14 bases. The CDR3 runs 16 residues. CDR3 bases: TGTGCCAGCAGCCAAGAACCTACCGGGTGGGATTCACCCCTCCACTTT. This gives the protein CASSQEPTGWDSPLHF.

This clone was seen a handful of times. V usage is TRBV7-9 and J usage is TRBJ1-2; no firm D call. Germline V lookup: CDR1 SEHNR, CDR2 FQNEAQ (reference sequence). V lost 5 bases and J lost 4, with 11 bases in between. This CDR3 has 13 residues. CDR3 sequence (DNA): TGTGCCAGCAGCCCAGACCGCCTCTATGGCTACACCTTC. Amino acids: CASSPDRLYGYTF.

In this sample, this clone is medium-sized. This chain connects TRBV6-4 to TRBJ2-7; the D is unclear. Germline values: CDR1 MRHNA, CDR2 SNTAGT. The V end was cut by 4 bases, the J end by 1 base, with 2 bases between. The CDR3 has 11 residues. CDR3 nucleotide sequence: TGTGCCAGCAGTGTGTCCTACGAGCAGTACGTC. Translating gives CASSVSYEQYV.

The chain couples TRBV6-5 to TRBJ2-4; tentatively, D is TRBD2 (7 bases). V shed 4 bases and J shed 7 bases, with 14 bases lying between them. There are 14 residues in the CDR3. CDR1 and CDR2 from the germline V gene are MNHEY and SVGAGI. CDR3 region: CASSSGVGGNIQYF. The CDR3 DNA follows: TGTGCCAGCAGTTCAGGGGTGGGAGGGAACATTCAGTACTTC.

The chain recombines TRBV3-1 (or the pseudogene TRBV3-2) with TRBJ2-2, with D uncertain. Germline V gene lookup returns CDR1 LGHDT and CDR2 YNNKEL (reference sequence). The CDR3 has 13 amino acids. The V and J ends lost 4 bases and 1 base respectively, with 4 bases between them. CDR3 sequence: CASSPGNTGELFF. DNA for the CDR3: TGTGCCAGCAGCCCGGGGAACACCGGGGAGCTGTTTTTT.

CDR3 bases: TGTGCCAGCAGCCCCAGGCAAGCGGGGGGTCAAGAGACCCAGTACTTC. Amino acid sequence: CASSPRQAGGQETQYF. The J gene is TRBJ2-5, the V gene TRBV7-2; 9 nucleotides line up with TRBD2. The CDR3 is 16 residues long. CDR1 is SGHTA, CDR2 FQGNSA, per germline. The trim removed 5 bases at V and 2 bases at J, leaving 9 bases unmatched.

The DNA of the CDR3 is TGTGCCAGCAGTGAAAGGAGGTCCGGCAATAGCAATCAGCCCCAGCATTTT. Amino acid sequence: CASSERRSGNSNQPQHF. V usage is TRBV2 and J usage is TRBJ1-5; D remains unclear. The CDR3 extends over 17 amino acids. Germline CDR1 SNHLY, CDR2 FYNNEI. Trimming took off 2 bases at V and 0 bases at J, with 14 bases between the two ends.

The rearrangement uses TRBV5-1 and TRBJ1-1, with a possible D match to TRBD1 (6 bases). V gave up 0 bases and J gave up 4 bases, with 10 bases separating them. This CDR3 contains 14 residues. Per the germline V gene, CDR1 is SGHRS and CDR2 is YFSETQ. In DNA, the CDR3 is TGCGCCAGCAGCTTGGTTGTCAGGGGCACTGAAGCTTTCTTT. It codes for CASSLVVRGTEAFF.

The V and J genes are TRBV6-1 and TRBJ1-2, with unresolved D. The V gene lost 0 bases and the J gene lost 0 bases, with 8 bases spanning the gap. Germline V CDR1 and CDR2: MNHNS, SASEGT. CDR3 length equals 15 residues. CDR3 residues: CASSEALGTNYGYTF. In DNA, the CDR3 is TGTGCCAGCAGTGAAGCATTAGGCACTAACTATGGCTACACCTTC.